The clone carrying this TCR beta chain showed up just a few times. This sample was taken from a study of blood T cell repertoires in COVID-19. Libraries were prepared by immunoSEQ multiplex PCR; TCRdb keeps only in-frame clonotypes and omits some of them. The data show 200,000 to 250,000 clones, nearly 90% seen once. What was sequenced was peripheral blood. The receptor comes from a woman younger than 35 who had recovered from COVID-19.

The CDR3, as DNA: TGTGCCACCAGCAGAGACGGGGACTATACCTACGAGCAGTACTTC. This translates into CATSRDGDYTYEQYF. The chain joins TRBV15 to TRBJ2-7; 7 bases are shared with TRBD2. Germline V gene data show CDR1 as LNHNV and CDR2 as YYDKDF (reference sequence). The CDR3 extends over 15 amino acids. The V gene end was trimmed by 0 bases and the J gene end by 2 bases; junction bases not matched to a gene: 4.